This paragraph covers one TCR beta chain sequence. The antigen is unknown. The investigators split CD4+ cells into a CD45RA+ naive subset and a CD45RA-negative memory subset. The assay was run at deep level. The method was immunoSEQ multiplex PCR; TCRdb's version includes in-frame clones alone and lacks a portion of them. The data contain more than 2 million clones, 85% to 95% of them singletons. These data come from a study of shared clonotypes between healthy human individuals. General study results and limits: A generally larger estimated richness was seen in naive subsets than in memory subsets. Generation probability values for non-shared clonotypes were lower than those for clonotypes shared by all four donors.

V gave up 2 bases and J gave up 6 bases; unmatched junction bases: 8. The CDR3 is 15 residues long. CDR1 and CDR2 (germline): SNHLY, FYNNEI. V is TRBV2 and J is TRBJ1-2; the match to TRBD1 covers 8 bases. The clonotype originates from a man between 18 and 35 years old in good health. Specimen: naive CD4+ T cells sorted from blood. Stated subset: CD45RA+ positively selected. The CDR3 region is CASSEPRTGPHGYTF. The CDR3 DNA reads as TGTGCCAGCAGTGAACCCCGGACAGGGCCCCATGGCTACACCTTC.